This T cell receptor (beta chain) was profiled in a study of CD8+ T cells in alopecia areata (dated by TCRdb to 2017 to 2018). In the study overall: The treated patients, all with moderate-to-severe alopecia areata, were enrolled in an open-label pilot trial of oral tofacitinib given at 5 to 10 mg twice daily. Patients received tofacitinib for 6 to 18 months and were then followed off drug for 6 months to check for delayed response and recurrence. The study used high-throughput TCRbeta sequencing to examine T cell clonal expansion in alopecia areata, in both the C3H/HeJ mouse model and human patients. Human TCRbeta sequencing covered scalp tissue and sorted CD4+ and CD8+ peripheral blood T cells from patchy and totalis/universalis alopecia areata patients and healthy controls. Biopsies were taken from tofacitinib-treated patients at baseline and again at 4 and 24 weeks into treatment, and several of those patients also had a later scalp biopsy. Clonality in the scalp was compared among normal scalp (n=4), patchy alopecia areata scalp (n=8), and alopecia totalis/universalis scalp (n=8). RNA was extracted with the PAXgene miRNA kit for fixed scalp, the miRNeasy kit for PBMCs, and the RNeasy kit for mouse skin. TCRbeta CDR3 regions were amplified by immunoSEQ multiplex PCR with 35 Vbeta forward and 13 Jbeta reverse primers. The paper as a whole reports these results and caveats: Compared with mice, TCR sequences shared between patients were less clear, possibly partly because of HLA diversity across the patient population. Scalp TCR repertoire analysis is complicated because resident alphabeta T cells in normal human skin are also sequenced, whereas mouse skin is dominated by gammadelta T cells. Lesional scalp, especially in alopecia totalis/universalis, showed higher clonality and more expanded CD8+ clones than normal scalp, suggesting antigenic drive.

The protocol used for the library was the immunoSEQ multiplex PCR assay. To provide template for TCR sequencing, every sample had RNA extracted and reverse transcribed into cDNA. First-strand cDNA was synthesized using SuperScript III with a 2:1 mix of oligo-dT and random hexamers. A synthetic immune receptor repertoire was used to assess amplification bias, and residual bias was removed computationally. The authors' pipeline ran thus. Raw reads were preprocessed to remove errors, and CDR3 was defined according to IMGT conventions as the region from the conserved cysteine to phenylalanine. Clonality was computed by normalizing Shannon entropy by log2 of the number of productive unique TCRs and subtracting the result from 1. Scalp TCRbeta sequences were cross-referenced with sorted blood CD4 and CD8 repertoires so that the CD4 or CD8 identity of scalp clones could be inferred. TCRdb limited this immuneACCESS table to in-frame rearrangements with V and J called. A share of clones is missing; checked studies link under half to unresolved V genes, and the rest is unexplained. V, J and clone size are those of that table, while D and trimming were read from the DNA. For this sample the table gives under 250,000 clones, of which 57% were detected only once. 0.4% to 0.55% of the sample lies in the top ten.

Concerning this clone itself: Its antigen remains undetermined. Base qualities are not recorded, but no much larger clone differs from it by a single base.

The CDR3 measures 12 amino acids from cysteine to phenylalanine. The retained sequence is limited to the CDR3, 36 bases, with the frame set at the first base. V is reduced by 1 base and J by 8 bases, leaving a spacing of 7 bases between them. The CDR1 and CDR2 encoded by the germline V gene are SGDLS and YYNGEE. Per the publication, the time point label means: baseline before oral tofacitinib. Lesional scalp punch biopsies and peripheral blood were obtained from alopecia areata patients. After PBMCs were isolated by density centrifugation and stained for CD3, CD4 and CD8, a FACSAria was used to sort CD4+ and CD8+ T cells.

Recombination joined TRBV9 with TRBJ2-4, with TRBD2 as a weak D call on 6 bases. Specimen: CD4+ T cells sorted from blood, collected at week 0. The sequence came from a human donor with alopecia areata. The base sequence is TGTGCCAGCAGCGTAACGGGGGACATTCAGTACTTC. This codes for CASSVTGDIQYF.